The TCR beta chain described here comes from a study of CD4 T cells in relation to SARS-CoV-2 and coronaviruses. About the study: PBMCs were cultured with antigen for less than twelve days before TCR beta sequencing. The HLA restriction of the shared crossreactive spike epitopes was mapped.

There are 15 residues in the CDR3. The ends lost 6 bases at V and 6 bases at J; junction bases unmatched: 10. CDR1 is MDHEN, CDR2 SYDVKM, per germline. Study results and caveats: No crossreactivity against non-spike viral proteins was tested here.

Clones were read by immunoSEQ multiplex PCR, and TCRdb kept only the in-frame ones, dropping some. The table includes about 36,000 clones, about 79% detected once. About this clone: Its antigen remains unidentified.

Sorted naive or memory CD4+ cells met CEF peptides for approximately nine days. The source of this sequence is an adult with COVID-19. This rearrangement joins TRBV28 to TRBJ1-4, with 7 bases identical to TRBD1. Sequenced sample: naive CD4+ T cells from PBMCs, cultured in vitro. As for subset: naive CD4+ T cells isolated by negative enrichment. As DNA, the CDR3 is TGTGCCAGCAGCCGCTGGACAGGCGGGGATGAAAAACTGTTTTTT. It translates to CASSRWTGGDEKLFF.